This TCR beta chain is drawn from a study of shared clonotypes between healthy human individuals. V was cut by 3 bases and J by 2 bases, with 8 bases left in between. Germline V CDR1 and CDR2: SGHTA, FQGNSA. This CDR3 spans 13 amino acids. Original handling: As immunoSEQ supplied junction-only sequences (without quality scores), filtering differed. Repertoires were generated with immunoSEQ multiplex PCR, while TCRdb's copy carries only in-frame clones and drops some. V, J and clone size are those of that table, while D and trimming were read from the DNA. This table has some 2,400,000 clones, nearly 97% appearing once. Turning to this clone: Its target is not known. Other DNA variants within this sample encode the same CDR3.

The study's findings and limits: Naive subsets tended to show greater estimated richness than memory subsets.

The sequence derives from a young man in good health. The rearrangement uses TRBV7-2 and TRBJ2-7; D not certain. Source material: naive CD4+ T cells sorted from blood. Subset meaning: CD45RA+ positively selected. Here the CDR3 DNA reads TGTGCCAGCAGCTTCCCTGGGGCCTACGAGCAGTACTTC. Its protein product is CASSFPGAYEQYF.